The sequence of this T cell receptor beta chain was determined in a study of blood T cells in healthy people across ages. For the second PCR, which ran for about 7 to 11 cycles, a sample-barcoded 5' primer and a J-beta primer mix were used. Using its own MiXCR run on the 5' RACE reads, TCRdb lists one record per CDR3 protein. The sample holds around 990,000 distinct CDR3 sequences, approximately 25% seen once. In germline, CDR1 is SGHRS, CDR2 YFSETQ. CDR3 length equals 14 residues. To note about this clonotype: Its antigen is currently unknown.

The study's findings and limits: Diversity was higher, and naive CD4+ cells more numerous, in long-lived donors than in aged donors.

The same data also went into a second study, on T cells of mothers and their children.

This TCR was recovered from a girl aged 2 to 9 in good health. The sample comprised blood. The chain links TRBV5-1 to TRBJ2-1, with TRBD2 as a possible D gene (6 bases). The end of the DNA aligns better with TRBJ2-7, so the J call may be wrong. CDR3 loop: CASSPSDLNYEQYF. Written as DNA, the CDR3 is TGCGCCAGCAGCCCTAGCGATCTCAACTACGAGCAGTACTTC.